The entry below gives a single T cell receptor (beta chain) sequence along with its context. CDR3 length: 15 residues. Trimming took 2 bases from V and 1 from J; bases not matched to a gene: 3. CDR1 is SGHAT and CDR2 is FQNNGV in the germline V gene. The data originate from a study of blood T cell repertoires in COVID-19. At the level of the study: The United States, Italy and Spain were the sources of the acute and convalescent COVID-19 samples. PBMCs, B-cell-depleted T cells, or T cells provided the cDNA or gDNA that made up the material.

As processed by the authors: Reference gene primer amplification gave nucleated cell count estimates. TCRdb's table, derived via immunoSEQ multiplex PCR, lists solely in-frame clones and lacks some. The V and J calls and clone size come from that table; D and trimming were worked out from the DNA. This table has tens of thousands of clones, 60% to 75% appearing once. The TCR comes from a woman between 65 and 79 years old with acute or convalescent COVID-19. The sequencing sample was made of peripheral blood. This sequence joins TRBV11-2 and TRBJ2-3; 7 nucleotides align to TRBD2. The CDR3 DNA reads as TGTGCCAGCAGCTTAACTCTAGCGGGCACAGATACGCAGTATTTT. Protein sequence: CASSLTLAGTDTQYF.